The T cell receptor beta chain under discussion was sequenced for a study of T cells after yellow fever vaccination. Study background: Researchers used SMART-Seq v4 Ultra Low Input to prepare fractions that had low cell numbers. Study observations and caveats: Post-booster repertoires again held most primary-vaccination clones (roughly 96% CD4, roughly 88% CD8).

The TCR cDNA carried a universal primer site and UMIs from 5'RACE template switching. TCRdb re-analysed the 5' RACE reads in MiXCR, keeping a single row per CDR3 protein. This sample carries nearly 550,000 distinct CDR3 sequences, roughly a fifth of them seen once, and the ten largest clones take around an eighth. On this clonotype itself: What it binds is not known.

Germline CDR1 and CDR2: LGHDT and YNNKEL (reference sequence). Trimming left V 3 bases short and J 2 bases short, with 14 bases between. The CDR3 has 15 residues. This sample comprised PBMCs, obtained 15 days after the yellow fever booster vaccination. The chain links TRBV3-1 to TRBJ2-7; possible D gene TRBD2, 6 bases. This clonotype was sampled from a man aged 30 to 39 who received the YFV17D yellow fever vaccine. In DNA form, the CDR3 reads TGTGCCAGCAGCCAGCCCGGGACGGGGGCCTACGAGCAGTACTTC. Translated, it gives CASSQPGTGAYEQYF.